These 22 T cell receptor beta chains came from one sample sequenced in a study of blood T cell repertoires in COVID-19. Assay used: immunoSEQ multiplex PCR; TCRdb lists only in-frame clones, some missing. In the table there are about 210,000 clones, about 79% of which are singletons. Material: peripheral blood. Receptors originate from a man between 35 and 55 years old who had recovered from COVID-19.

This chain joins TRBV2 and TRBJ1-1; maybe TRBD1 (6 bases). This CDR3 comprises 12 residues. V was pared by 5 bases and J by 10 bases, with 14 bases between. Per the germline V gene, CDR1 is SNHLY and CDR2 is FYNNEI. The CDR3 region has the DNA TGTGCCAGCAGTTTTCAGGGGCAGGGAGCTTTCTTT. Amino acid sequence: CASSFQGQGAFF. The full variable domain, rest sourced from reference TRBV2 and TRBJ1-1, is EPEVTQTPSHQVTQMGQEVILRCVPISNHLYFYWYRQILGQKVEFLVSFYNNEISEKSEIFDDQFSVERPDGSNFTLKIRSTKLEDSAMYFCASSFQGQGAFFGQGTRLTVV.

CDR3 region: CASSHSIRLRVTEAFF. For the CDR3, the DNA is TGCGCCAGCAGCCATAGCATCCGCCTGAGGGTAACTGAAGCTTTCTTT. The chain combines TRBV4-1 with TRBJ1-1; D is ambiguous. Germline V gene lookup returns CDR1 MGHRA and CDR2 YSYEKL. There are 16 residues in the CDR3. The germline V and J ends were trimmed by 3 bases and 5 bases, with 19 bases remaining between them.

This chain joins TRBV6-5 and TRBJ1-1, with 7 bases aligning to TRBD1. This CDR3 contains 13 residues. The germline V gene has CDR1 MNHEY and CDR2 SVGAGI. The V segment lost 7 bases and the J segment 2 bases; nucleotides outside the gene matches: 4. This chain's CDR3 is CASIRQGNTEAFF. The CDR3 nucleotides read TGTGCCAGCATCCGACAGGGAAACACTGAAGCTTTCTTT.

The chain links TRBV7-2 to TRBJ2-5; no clear D. From germline, CDR1 is SGHTA and CDR2 FQGNSA. Trimming took off 1 base at V and 4 bases at J, with 7 bases between the two ends. The CDR3 length is 13 residues. In nucleotides, the CDR3 is TGTGCCAGCAGCTTAGGGTTGCGAGAGACCCAGTACTTC. It translates to CASSLGLRETQYF.

This chain connects TRBV6-2 or TRBV6-3 to TRBJ1-2, with 9 nucleotides matching TRBD1. Germline CDR1 and CDR2: MNHEY and SVGEGT. This CDR3 region has 15 residues. With 2 bases clipped from V and 4 bases from J, the junction kept 5 bases outside the gene matches. CDR3 DNA sequence: TGTGCCAGCAGTTACCCACGGGACAGGGCCTATGGCTACACCTTC. Protein product: CASSYPRDRAYGYTF.

The chain links TRBV10-3 to TRBJ1-5; 7 bases align to TRBD1. Germline values: CDR1 ENHRY, CDR2 SYGVKD. CDR3 length equals 15 residues. V gave up 3 bases and J gave up 0 bases; unmatched junction bases: 2. CDR3 sequence (DNA): TGTGCCATCAGTGAAGAGGGGGCTAGCAATCAGCCCCAGCATTTT. Residues: CAISEEGASNQPQHF.

The chain employs TRBV13 and TRBJ2-3; 15 nucleotides match TRBD2. The CDR3 runs to 16 residues. The V and J ends lost 5 bases and 4 bases, in that order; junction bases with no gene match: 4. In germline, CDR1 is PRHDT, CDR2 FYEKMQ (reference sequence). The CDR3 spells CASSPRTSGGADTQYF. The CDR3, as DNA: TGTGCCAGCAGCCCACGGACTAGCGGGGGGGCAGATACGCAGTATTTT.

The chain is built from TRBV19 and TRBJ2-2; 9 nucleotides agree with TRBD1. The length of the CDR3 is 15 residues. Germline V CDR1 and CDR2: LNHDA, SQIVND (reference sequence). V was clipped by 3 bases and J by 5 bases; unmatched bases: 4. In nucleotides, the CDR3 is TGTGCCAGTAGTATTGGGACAGGGTTAACCGGGGAGCTGTTTTTT. Translating gives CASSIGTGLTGELFF.

The chain is built from TRBV11-2 and TRBJ2-7, with 7 bases matching TRBD2. The germline CDR1 and CDR2 sequences are SGHAT and FQNNGV. The CDR3 sequence is 13 residues long. After removal of 3 bases from V and 3 bases from J, the junction contained 2 bases not matched to a gene. The CDR3 DNA follows: TGTGCCAGCAGCTTCCAGCGGGACTACGAGCAGTACTTC. It yields the protein CASSFQRDYEQYF.

The genes are TRBV6-6 and TRBJ1-4; a possible D gene is TRBD1 (5 bases). Germline CDR1 MNHNY, CDR2 SVGAGI (reference sequence). Trimming took 8 bases from V and 6 from J, leaving 13 bases between them. The CDR3 has 13 residues. The CDR3 protein is CASGRGGDEKLFF. In nucleotides, the CDR3 is TGTGCCAGCGGCCGTGGGGGGGATGAAAAACTGTTTTTT.

The rearrangement joins TRBV5-4 to TRBJ1-4; the D is unclear. This CDR3 spans 15 amino acids. From germline, CDR1 is SGHNT and CDR2 YYREEE (reference sequence). Between the trimmed V and J ends, which lost 2 bases and 7 bases, there was a span of 15 bases. In nucleotides, the CDR3 is TGTGCCAGCAGCTTTTCAGGCCCGTCTGGTGAAAAACTGTTTTTT. The encoded protein is CASSFSGPSGEKLFF.

This clone was seen a single time. The CDR3 spells CASSSGQTTDTQYF. The CDR3 DNA sequence: TGTGCCAGCAGTTCAGGACAGACCACAGATACGCAGTATTTT. V is TRBV6-2 or TRBV6-3 and J is TRBJ2-3; D might be TRBD1 (6 bases). Germline V gives CDR1 MNHEY, CDR2 SVGEGT. This CDR3 is 14 amino acids long. V was shortened by 4 bases and J by 2 bases, with 10 bases between the two germline ends.

The chain combines TRBV6-1 with TRBJ1-6; D gene uncertain. Trimming pared 4 bases from V and 6 bases from J, leaving 16 bases between. This CDR3 comprises 16 residues. Germline CDR1 and CDR2: MNHNS and SASEGT. Here the CDR3 reads CASSVLAGGSNSPLHF. In DNA, the CDR3 is TGTGCCAGCAGTGTCCTTGCGGGCGGTTCTAATTCACCCCTCCACTTT.

The chain is built from TRBV5-6 and TRBJ2-2; 15 bases map to TRBD2. The germline V gene has CDR1 SGHDT and CDR2 YYEEEE. The CDR3 length is 16 residues. The V and J ends lost 4 bases and 6 bases, in that order; junction bases with no gene match: 4. DNA for the CDR3: TGTGCCAGCAGCCTTAGGACTAGCGGGAGGGCCGGGGAGCTGTTTTTT. It is translated as CASSLRTSGRAGELFF.

This sequence joins TRBV7-8 and TRBJ2-2, with 10 bases fitting TRBD2. After removal of 3 bases from V and 2 bases from J, the junction contained 9 bases not matched to a gene. Germline lookup yields CDR1 SGHVS and CDR2 FQNEAQ. The CDR3 length is 18 residues. In DNA, the CDR3 is TGTGCCAGCAGCTTGAGGACTAGCGGAGCTCTTAACACCGGGGAGCTGTTTTTT. Translation gives CASSLRTSGALNTGELFF.

The rearrangement joins TRBV2 to TRBJ2-6, with D tentatively TRBD1 (5 bases). Germline V gives CDR1 SNHLY, CDR2 FYNNEI. The CDR3 has 13 amino acids. V lost 7 bases and J lost 6, with 10 bases in between. Written as DNA, the CDR3 is TGTGCCAGCACCCAGGGTATGGCCAACGTCCTGACTTTC. Translated, it gives CASTQGMANVLTF.

This chain uses TRBV11-2 with TRBJ2-2; D gene uncertain. Trimming stripped 3 bases from V and 8 bases from J, with 16 bases between. CDR1 is SGHAT and CDR2 is FQNNGV in the germline V gene. The CDR3 runs 15 residues. The CDR3 loop reads CASSFGLTGNGELFF. In DNA form, the CDR3 reads TGTGCCAGCAGCTTTGGGTTGACTGGCAATGGGGAGCTGTTTTTT.

In DNA, the CDR3 is TGTGCCAGCAGCCCCGTCGGTACGGTGAACACTGAAGCTTTCTTT. Translation: CASSPVGTVNTEAFF. This chain connects TRBV11-3 to TRBJ1-1, with D unresolved. CDR3 length equals 15 residues. Germline-derived CDR1 and CDR2 are SGHNT and YENEEA. Trimming took off 5 bases at V and 0 bases at J, with 13 bases between the two ends.

This clone was observed a few times. The chain recombines TRBV12-3 or TRBV12-4 with TRBJ1-2, with a possible D match to TRBD1 (6 bases). The CDR3 runs 12 residues. Between the trimmed V and J ends, which lost 3 bases and 6 bases, there was a span of 8 bases. CDR3 in amino acids: CASSFGGHGYTF. CDR3 DNA: TGTGCCAGCAGTTTCGGGGGGCATGGCTACACCTTC.

This chain connects TRBV5-1 to TRBJ1-1, with TRBD1 matching over 7 bases. The J segment lost 3 bases and the V segment lost 0 bases, leaving 5 bases of the junction unmatched. The CDR3 is 15 amino acids. Germline V gene sequence: CDR1 SGHRS, CDR2 YFSETQ. The CDR3 sequence is CASSLGDRDDTEAFF. The DNA of the CDR3 is TGCGCCAGCAGCTTGGGTGACAGGGACGACACTGAAGCTTTCTTT.

The V call is TRBV21-1, the J call TRBJ1-1; the table gives TRBD1 as D, unverified against the DNA. TRBV21-1 is a listed pseudogene. The CDR3 totals 14 residues. In nucleotides, the CDR3 is TGTGCCAGCAGCGGTGGGGCAGGGGGCACTGAAGCTTTCTTT. It encodes CASSGGAGGTEAFF.

The rearrangement uses TRBV7-2 and TRBJ2-3, with 9 bases lining up with TRBD2. The length of the CDR3 is 15 residues. The trim removed 3 bases at V and 4 bases at J, leaving 5 bases unmatched. Germline V lookup: CDR1 SGHTA, CDR2 FQGNSA. CDR3 region: CASSFSGRGADTQYF. The CDR3 coding sequence is TGTGCCAGCAGCTTTAGCGGGAGAGGTGCAGATACGCAGTATTTT.